The T cell receptor beta chain described here comes from a study of CD8 T cell repertoires and HIV-1 epitope variants. Across the whole study: Twenty-five autologous and known Gag and Nef epitope variant peptides each stimulated T cells separately. Tested: three Gag epitope families, Nef HW9 and YT9.

Details on this clone: The antigen is undetermined.

This CDR3 contains 12 residues. With 0 bases removed from V and 10 bases from J, the gap between germline ends came to 7 bases. Germline CDR1 reads MGHRA; CDR2 reads YSYEKL. Assay: immunoSEQ multiplex PCR; the TCRdb copy retains only in-frame clones and omits some. Of fewer than 5,500 clones listed, around 69% are singletons. The sequencing input was cultured CD8+ T cells derived from PBMCs. This chain links TRBV4-1 with TRBJ2-1, with no clear D. The TCR originated in a male donor with HIV. The CDR3 sequence is CASSQDRREQFF. The CDR3 bases are TGCGCCAGCAGCCAAGATCGCCGAGAGCAGTTCTTC.